Shown below are 32 T cell receptor beta chains from a single sample sequenced in a study of blood T cell repertoires in COVID-19. Here immunoSEQ multiplex PCR was the method, and the copy in TCRdb shows in-frame clones only, minus some. The table lists 100,000 to 150,000 clones, around 88% of them singletons. The material sequenced was peripheral blood. The source of these receptors is an elderly man with active or convalescent COVID-19.

V and J are TRBV19 and TRBJ2-1; a possible D gene is TRBD2 (6 bases). Trimming took off 3 bases at V and 14 bases at J, with 17 bases between the two ends. This CDR3 is 13 amino acids long. The V gene's germline CDR1 is LNHDA and CDR2 SQIVND (reference sequence). The CDR3 protein is CASSINGDSDKFF. CDR3 DNA sequence: TGTGCCAGTAGTATTAACGGGGACTCTGATAAGTTCTTC.

This CDR3 is CASSPGGGRAETQYF. In DNA, the CDR3 is TGTGCCAGCAGTCCCGGCGGAGGGCGGGCAGAGACCCAGTACTTC. This rearrangement joins TRBV6-2 or TRBV6-3 to TRBJ2-5; TRBD2 might be the D (6 bases). V lost 5 bases to trimming and J lost 4 bases, with 17 bases between them. CDR1 MNHEY and CDR2 SVGEGT come from the germline V gene. The CDR3 runs to 15 residues.

The chain carries TRBV6-5 and TRBJ2-1; D is possibly TRBD2 (6 bases). The V and J ends lost 6 bases and 5 bases respectively, with 17 bases between them. This CDR3 has 15 amino acids. Germline V gene lookup returns CDR1 MNHEY and CDR2 SVGAGI. CDR3 protein: CASSPLGGQNNEQFF. The CDR3 coding sequence is TGTGCCAGCAGCCCCTTAGGAGGGCAAAACAATGAGCAGTTCTTC.

The rearrangement joins TRBV24-1 to TRBJ2-3, with D maybe TRBD2 (7 bases). The germline V gene has CDR1 KGHDR and CDR2 SFDVKD. The CDR3 is 14 residues long. Trimming left V 9 bases short and J 4 bases short, with 16 bases between. CDR3 in DNA: TGTGCCACCTCCTTGGGGGGGGCCGCAGATACGCAGTATTTT. This gives the protein CATSLGGAADTQYF.

The chain carries TRBV6-6 and TRBJ2-5; a possible D gene is TRBD2 (5 bases). Per germline, CDR1 MNHNY and CDR2 SVGAGI (reference sequence). V shed 5 bases and J shed 4 bases, with 11 bases lying between them. The CDR3 sequence is 13 residues long. The CDR3 DNA is TGTGCCAGCAGTCCGGACTTCGCAGAGACCCAGTACTTC. Protein: CASSPDFAETQYF.

The CDR3: CASSSTGSNQPQHF. The CDR3 nucleotides are TGTGCCAGCAGTTCGACAGGGAGTAACCAGCCCCAGCATTTT. The gene calls are TRBV6-6 and TRBJ1-5; TRBD1 matches at 7 bases. Per germline, CDR1 MNHNY and CDR2 SVGAGI (reference sequence). CDR3 length: 14 amino acids. The junction had 7 bases not matched to a gene; V was cut back by 4 bases and J by 7 bases.

The chain uses TRBV5-5 and TRBJ1-2; D not resolved. Germline V CDR1 and CDR2: SGHKS, YYEKEE (reference sequence). Trimming stripped 1 base from V and 6 bases from J, with 7 bases between. The CDR3 extends over 12 amino acids. The CDR3 nucleotides are TGTGCCAGCAGCTTGCTCCAGAATGGCTACACCTTC. It encodes CASSLLQNGYTF.

The genes are TRBV9 and TRBJ2-4, with D tentatively TRBD1 (6 bases). Deletions cut 5 bases from V and 1 base from J, with 16 bases between. CDR3 length: 16 amino acids. Germline V gene lookup returns CDR1 SGDLS and CDR2 YYNGEE. The CDR3 nucleotides are TGTGCCAGCAGTCCCCGGGACAACTATGCCAAAAACATTCAGTACTTC. Its protein product is CASSPRDNYAKNIQYF.

The chain recombines TRBV15 with TRBJ2-2; 7 nucleotides line up with TRBD2. Germline V gene data show CDR1 as LNHNV and CDR2 as YYDKDF (reference sequence). The V and J ends lost 3 bases and 8 bases, in that order; junction bases with no gene match: 9. This CDR3 has 15 residues. The CDR3 DNA follows: TGTGCCACCAGCAGCAGTCTAGCGGTCCGGGGGGAGCTGTTTTTT. This translates into CATSSSLAVRGELFF.

The chain has TRBV18 and TRBJ1-1, with D maybe TRBD1 (6 bases). The CDR3 loop spans 13 amino acids. V was pared by 5 bases and J by 2 bases, with 9 bases between. Per the germline V gene, CDR1 is KGHSH and CDR2 is LQKENI. The CDR3 spells CASSGQLNTEAFF. CDR3 nucleotides: TGTGCCAGCTCAGGACAGCTAAACACTGAAGCTTTCTTT.

J is TRBJ1-2 and V is TRBV7-9; D remains unclear. V lost 5 bases to trimming and J lost 7 bases, with 11 bases between them. Germline CDR1 is SEHNR and CDR2 is FQNEAQ (reference sequence). This CDR3 is 12 amino acids long. CDR3: CASSPGVGGYTF. In DNA form, the CDR3 reads TGTGCCAGCAGCCCCGGAGTAGGTGGCTACACCTTC.

This clone has just a few counts. The V and J genes are TRBV19 and TRBJ1-3; D is ambiguous. Germline V lookup: CDR1 LNHDA, CDR2 SQIVND (reference sequence). The CDR3 consists of 15 residues. The germline V and J ends were trimmed by 3 bases and 0 bases, with 9 bases remaining between them. The CDR3 loop reads CASSILGFSGNTIYF. CDR3 DNA: TGTGCCAGTAGTATCTTGGGCTTCTCTGGAAACACCATATATTTT.

This chain joins TRBV10-3 and TRBJ1-1; a possible D gene is TRBD1 (5 bases). Per the germline V gene, CDR1 is ENHRY and CDR2 is SYGVKD. This CDR3 spans 12 amino acids. V was shortened by 1 base and J by 7 bases, with 7 bases between the two germline ends. CDR3 protein: CAISEWRGEAFF. CDR3 sequence (DNA): TGTGCCATCAGTGAGTGGAGGGGTGAAGCTTTCTTT.

The chain is built from TRBV5-1 and TRBJ1-1; D is unclear. The V end was cut by 7 bases, the J end by 5 bases, with 15 bases between. This CDR3 spans 13 amino acids. Germline CDR1 is SGHRS and CDR2 is YFSETQ. CDR3 amino acids: CASFEVAGTEAFF. The CDR3 DNA reads as TGCGCCAGCTTTGAGGTTGCGGGGACTGAAGCTTTCTTT. The whole variable domain, remainder taken from reference TRBV5-1 and TRBJ1-1, is KAGVTQTPRYLIKTRGQQVTLSCSPISGHRSVSWYQQTPGQGLQFLFEYFSETQRNKGNFPGRFSGRQFSNSRSEMNVSTLELGDSALYLCASFEVAGTEAFFGQGTRLTVV.

This clone was counted only a few times. V usage is TRBV7-3 and J usage is TRBJ2-2; 7 positions agree with TRBD1. Germline V gives CDR1 SGHTA, CDR2 FQGTGA. The V and J ends lost 4 bases and 4 bases, in that order; junction bases with no gene match: 0. The CDR3 sequence is 13 residues long. CDR3 loop: CASSSGGTGELFF. The CDR3 DNA is TGTGCCAGCAGCTCAGGGGGCACCGGGGAGCTGTTTTTT.

The V and J genes are TRBV4-3 and TRBJ1-5; TRBD1 might be the D (6 bases). Looked up from germline, CDR1 is LGHNA and CDR2 is YSLEER. V was cut by 4 bases and J by 3 bases, with 7 bases left in between. This CDR3 is built from 13 residues. The CDR3 DNA sequence: TGCGCCAGCAGCCGGGACACCAATCAGCCCCAGCATTTT. This gives the protein CASSRDTNQPQHF.

The rearrangement links TRBV27 to TRBJ2-7; D is unclear. The CDR3 sequence is 11 residues long. Trimming left V 5 bases short and J 4 bases short, with 6 bases between. Looked up from germline, CDR1 is MNHEY and CDR2 is SMNVEV (reference sequence). The CDR3 protein is CASSGLYEQYF. The CDR3, as DNA: TGTGCCAGCAGTGGCCTGTACGAGCAGTACTTC.

The rearrangement uses TRBV19 and TRBJ1-6, with TRBD1 identical over 7 bases. Trimming cost V 3 bases and J 10 bases; bases outside gene matches: 9. Per the germline V gene, CDR1 is LNHDA and CDR2 is SQIVND (reference sequence). The CDR3 is made up of 15 amino acids. The CDR3 DNA reads TGTGCCAGTAGTATTCCTGACAGGGTAGGATCACCCCTCCACTTT. Its translation is CASSIPDRVGSPLHF.

The chain carries TRBV10-3 and TRBJ1-1; no definite D call. Germline CDR1 ENHRY, CDR2 SYGVKD. Trimming left V 2 bases short and J 0 bases short, with 7 bases between. The CDR3 contains 14 residues. The DNA for the CDR3 is TGTGCCATCAGTGAGACAGCCATGAACACTGAAGCTTTCTTT. Translating gives CAISETAMNTEAFF.

This chain uses TRBV5-4 with TRBJ2-7; 9 bases line up with TRBD1. The CDR3 is 13 amino acids. Looked up from germline, CDR1 is SGHNT and CDR2 is YYREEE (reference sequence). The V segment lost 3 bases and the J segment 2 bases; nucleotides outside the gene matches: 0. The CDR3 DNA is TGTGCCAGCAGCTGGACAGGGGCCTACGAGCAGTACTTC. Protein product: CASSWTGAYEQYF.

The J gene is TRBJ1-4, the V gene TRBV19; no definite D call. CDR1 is LNHDA, CDR2 SQIVND, per germline (reference sequence). The CDR3 contains 15 residues. The V gene lost 9 bases and the J gene lost 0 bases, with 14 bases spanning the gap. The CDR3 DNA sequence: TGTGCCAGCCGCTCCGGGGAGGCAACTAATGAAAAACTGTTTTTT. Translating it yields CASRSGEATNEKLFF.

This rearrangement joins TRBV4-3 to TRBJ2-1, with TRBD1 matching over 7 bases. The trim removed 4 bases at V and 0 bases at J, leaving 6 bases unmatched. The CDR3 has 16 amino acids. Germline values: CDR1 LGHNA, CDR2 YSLEER. CDR3 sequence reads: CASSRLTGSSYNEQFF. Written as DNA, the CDR3 is TGCGCCAGCAGCCGACTGACAGGGTCCTCCTACAATGAGCAGTTCTTC.

The chain has TRBV5-1 and TRBJ2-3, with a tentative D call TRBD2 (7 bases). With 0 bases removed from V and 3 bases from J, the gap between germline ends came to 8 bases. The CDR3 covers 14 residues. Germline CDR1 reads SGHRS; CDR2 reads YFSETQ. The CDR3 nucleotides are TGCGCCAGCAGCTTGGAGGGGGGGACAGATACGCAGTATTTT. Its protein product is CASSLEGGTDTQYF.

J is TRBJ2-2 and V is TRBV7-3, with D uncertain. V lost 2 bases, J lost 2 bases, and 15 bases lay in between. The CDR3 length is 17 residues. CDR1 is SGHTA and CDR2 is FQGTGA in the germline V gene. CDR3 sequence reads: CASSLLNAQLNTGELFF. CDR3 bases: TGTGCCAGCAGCTTACTTAATGCACAGCTAAACACCGGGGAGCTGTTTTTT. Full variable domain (remainder filled in from reference TRBV7-3 and TRBJ2-2): GAGVSQTPSNKVTEKGKYVELRCDPISGHTALYWYRQSLGQGPEFLIYFQGTGAADDSGLPNDRFFAVRPEGSVSTLKIQRTERGDSAVYLCASSLLNAQLNTGELFFGEGSRLTVL.

The chain combines TRBV28 with TRBJ2-1, with 10 nucleotides matching TRBD1. The germline V gene encodes CDR1 MDHEN and CDR2 SYDVKM. J was trimmed by 8 bases and V by 3 bases; bases with no gene match: 7. This CDR3 has 15 residues. As DNA, the CDR3 is TGTGCCAGCAGTTTCCGGGACAGGGGATATCATGAGCAGTTCTTC. Its protein is CASSFRDRGYHEQFF.

This chain links TRBV3-1 (or the pseudogene TRBV3-2) with TRBJ2-5, with TRBD2 matching over 8 bases. The CDR3 runs 14 residues. V shed 5 bases and J 1 base; nucleotides not matched to a gene: 3. Germline CDR1 is LGHDT and CDR2 is YNNKEL (reference sequence). In DNA, the CDR3 is TGTGCCAGCAGCTTTAGCGGGACCCAAGAGACCCAGTACTTC. Protein product: CASSFSGTQETQYF.

V usage is TRBV7-2 and J usage is TRBJ1-5, with a tentative D call TRBD1 (6 bases). V lost 1 base to trimming and J lost 4 bases, with 11 bases between them. In germline, CDR1 is SGHTA, CDR2 FQGNSA. The CDR3 runs to 15 residues. The CDR3 DNA follows: TGTGCCAGCAGCTTAGACAGGGCATTAAATCAGCCCCAGCATTTT. Residues: CASSLDRALNQPQHF.

A single count supports this clone. V and J are TRBV6-6 and TRBJ1-5; TRBD1 matches 7 bases. The trim removed 4 bases at V and 6 bases at J, leaving 9 bases unmatched. The CDR3 runs 15 residues. The germline CDR1 and CDR2 sequences are MNHNY and SVGAGI (reference sequence). CDR3: CASSSTGQAGQPQHF. The CDR3 DNA sequence: TGTGCCAGCAGTTCAACTGGACAGGCCGGTCAGCCCCAGCATTTT.

The gene calls are TRBV9 and TRBJ2-2; 9 positions match TRBD2. V was pared by 4 bases and J by 3 bases, with 10 bases of the junction left unmatched. This CDR3 contains 17 residues. Germline V gives CDR1 SGDLS, CDR2 YYNGEE. The CDR3 coding sequence is TGTGCCAGCAGCCCAGATGGCGGGGGGGCCGACACCGGGGAGCTGTTTTTT. Encoded protein: CASSPDGGGADTGELFF.

The rearrangement links TRBV7-3 to TRBJ2-5; no clear D. The V gene's germline CDR1 is SGHTA and CDR2 FQGTGA. The CDR3 length is 13 residues. Between the trimmed V and J ends, which lost 4 bases and 0 bases, there was a span of 6 bases. CDR3 amino acids: CASSSVHQETQYF. Written as DNA, the CDR3 is TGTGCCAGCAGCTCCGTTCACCAAGAGACCCAGTACTTC.

The chain is built from TRBV5-1 and TRBJ1-1, with D possibly matching TRBD1 (6 bases). Germline loops: CDR1 SGHRS, CDR2 YFSETQ. V was trimmed by 3 bases and J by 7 bases, leaving 16 bases between them. This CDR3 has 14 residues. CDR3 sequence: CASSSQGPVNEAFF. The CDR3 nucleotides read TGCGCCAGCAGCTCACAGGGCCCCGTTAATGAAGCTTTCTTT.

This chain joins TRBV19 and TRBJ1-5; D is uncertain. This CDR3 is 11 amino acids long. Germline V gene lookup returns CDR1 LNHDA and CDR2 SQIVND (reference sequence). Trimming pared 3 bases from V and 9 bases from J, leaving 6 bases between. In DNA form, the CDR3 reads TGTGCCAGTAGTATCGCAGGGCCCCAGCATTTT. Translating it yields CASSIAGPQHF.